Listed below are T cell receptor beta chains from one sample, sequenced in a study of blood T cell repertoires in COVID-19. Profiling relied on immunoSEQ multiplex PCR, and the TCRdb table lists in-frame clones only, not all of them. Seen here are roughly 250,000 clones, 80% to 85% observed once, and the top ten hold 4% to 5.5%. Sequenced sample: peripheral blood. The receptors come from a man aged 50 to 59 with active or convalescent COVID-19. The conserved cysteine and the conserved F or W are not part of the CDR3 here. Each record gives: CDR3 length, V gene, CDR3 protein.

cdr3_length: 12
v_call: TRBV29-1
cdr3_aa: SVVGRGGGNEQF

cdr3_length: 11
v_call: TRBV7-9
cdr3_aa: ASSLGERGTQY

cdr3_length: 14
v_call: TRBV5-8
cdr3_aa: ASSLAALAFTDTQY

cdr3_length: 13
v_call: TRBV5-1
cdr3_aa: ASSLASGGVDEQF

cdr3_length: 14
v_call: TRBV5-4
cdr3_aa: ASSLGLAGGADTQY

cdr3_length: 13
v_call: TRBV5-8
cdr3_aa: ASSPEQAGSTEAF

cdr3_length: 12
v_call: TRBV30
cdr3_aa: AWTSGLNTGELF

cdr3_length: 13
v_call: TRBV18
cdr3_aa: ASSPWTGEAETQY

cdr3_length: 13
v_call: TRBV18
cdr3_aa: ASSPPKSSGNTIY

cdr3_length: 10
v_call: TRBV6-5
cdr3_aa: ASSRTGNEQF

cdr3_length: 12
v_call: TRBV3-1/TRBV3-2
cdr3_aa: ASSQGYPAYEQY

cdr3_length: 13
v_call: TRBV5-1
cdr3_aa: ASSLVGGPNEKLF

cdr3_length: 6
v_call: TRBV29-1
cdr3_aa: SAGRAF

cdr3_length: 12
v_call: TRBV5-4
cdr3_aa: ASSFTGRDTEAF

cdr3_length: 13
v_call: TRBV6-1
cdr3_aa: ASSEAGSGGDTQY

cdr3_length: 11
v_call: TRBV4-2
cdr3_aa: ASSQVRANEQF

cdr3_length: 11
v_call: TRBV11-2
cdr3_aa: ASSLDWPDTQY

cdr3_length: 12
v_call: TRBV5-5
cdr3_aa: ASSLGTGVYEQF

cdr3_length: 12
v_call: TRBV30
cdr3_aa: AWSVLSQGLGYT

cdr3_length: 11
v_call: TRBV2
cdr3_aa: ASSEQRNYGYT

cdr3_length: 13
v_call: TRBV6-5
cdr3_aa: ASSPVGEGNQPQH

cdr3_length: 14
v_call: TRBV30
cdr3_aa: AWSRGTARSGNTIY

cdr3_length: 11
v_call: TRBV29-1
cdr3_aa: SVRTDSNQPQH

cdr3_length: 13
v_call: TRBV9
cdr3_aa: ASTPRAGARETQY

cdr3_length: 11
v_call: TRBV4-2
cdr3_aa: ASSHPTSGEQY

cdr3_length: 10
v_call: TRBV4-1
cdr3_aa: ASSQDGVMPF

cdr3_length: 15
v_call: TRBV6-2/TRBV6-3
cdr3_aa: ASSYSLRGRRTDTQY

cdr3_length: 17
v_call: TRBV28
cdr3_aa: ASRSTLGQGPLLYYGYT

cdr3_length: 13
v_call: TRBV7-9
cdr3_aa: ASSFLGQGADGYT

cdr3_length: 15
v_call: TRBV18
cdr3_aa: ASSPLRGGSTNEKLF

cdr3_length: 11
v_call: TRBV30
cdr3_aa: AWSAGRGTEAF

cdr3_length: 14
v_call: TRBV28
cdr3_aa: ASSLWKGAAGNTIY

cdr3_length: 13
v_call: TRBV6-5
cdr3_aa: ASSFGQGRYNEQF

cdr3_length: 14
v_call: TRBV3-1/TRBV3-2
cdr3_aa: ASSQDAGALQETQY

cdr3_length: 11
v_call: TRBV7-6
cdr3_aa: ASSRGTRGTQY

cdr3_length: 13
v_call: TRBV9
cdr3_aa: ASSLLDRPQETQY

cdr3_length: 12
v_call: TRBV10-3
cdr3_aa: AISDNSGDYGYT

cdr3_length: 14
v_call: TRBV6-6
cdr3_aa: ASSYSAGGGTGELF

cdr3_length: 13
v_call: TRBV5-1
cdr3_aa: ASSFRQGEAYEQY

cdr3_length: 13
v_call: TRBV3-1/TRBV3-2
cdr3_aa: ASSQGADSNQPQH

cdr3_length: 12
v_call: TRBV27
cdr3_aa: ASSGTVSNYGYT

cdr3_length: 12
v_call: TRBV28
cdr3_aa: ASTPIGEFYGYT